Reported below is one T cell receptor beta chain. Its antigen is not identified. This record belongs to a study of radiation and T cells in renal cell carcinoma. Study observations and caveats: Pretreatment tumor biopsies were lacking, so baseline clonotypes are unknown.

Regarding time point: baseline pretreatment blood. Treatment given: 15 Gy SBRT to primary tumor, nephrectomy 4 weeks later. The patient's renal cell carcinoma had clear cell pathology. Trimming removed 11 bases at V and 3 bases at J, with 14 bases between. CDR1 MNHNS and CDR2 SASEGT come from the germline V gene. The CDR3 contains 13 residues. Assay: immunoSEQ multiplex PCR; the TCRdb copy retains only in-frame clones and omits some. The table shows roughly 100,000 clones, with approximately 86% occurring only once. The material sequenced was blood, taken from a patient whose treatment included radiotherapy and nephrectomy. This receptor was identified in a man in his forties or fifties with renal cell carcinoma. J is TRBJ1-5 and V is TRBV6-1; D uncertain. The CDR3 nucleotides read TGTGCCGGTGCGGCGGAATACAATCAGCCCCAGCATTTT. This translates into CAGAAEYNQPQHF.